Reported below is one T cell receptor (beta chain). The antigen remains undetermined. The record originates from a study of tumor-infiltrating lymphocytes in primary liver carcinoma. Study-wide background: Primary liver carcinomas in the patients were surgically resected.

CDR3 length: 11 amino acids. Germline CDR1 reads MNHEY; CDR2 reads SVGAGI. V was trimmed by 5 bases and J by 2 bases, leaving 2 bases between them. Notes on the study in general: The 250 largest clones made up significantly more of tumor than blood repertoires (p = 0.039).

The authors made TCR beta cDNA from approximately 490 ng total RNA with a constant-region primer. Researchers made the TCR beta libraries by running three nested multiplex PCR rounds with slightly modified ARM-PCR. Investigators reported that the first two PCR rounds, at about 11 cycles each, used TRBV1-TRBV30 forward primers with a C-beta reverse primer. TCRdb processed the multiplex PCR reads anew with MiXCR; each CDR3 protein has one entry. This repertoire shows some 190,000 distinct CDR3 sequences, 60% found once; its top ten account for 72%. Unsorted whole blood served as the source of blood RNA, and germline DNA was extracted as well. They drew about 4 milliliters of peripheral blood before surgery.

The chain uses TRBV6-5 and TRBJ2-3, with D uncertain. What was sequenced was peripheral blood. The sequence was collected from a man aged 35-49 years with primary liver carcinoma and hepatitis B virus infection. The CDR3 reads CASSNTDTQYF. For the CDR3, the DNA is TGTGCCAGCAGTAACACAGATACGCAGTATTTT.